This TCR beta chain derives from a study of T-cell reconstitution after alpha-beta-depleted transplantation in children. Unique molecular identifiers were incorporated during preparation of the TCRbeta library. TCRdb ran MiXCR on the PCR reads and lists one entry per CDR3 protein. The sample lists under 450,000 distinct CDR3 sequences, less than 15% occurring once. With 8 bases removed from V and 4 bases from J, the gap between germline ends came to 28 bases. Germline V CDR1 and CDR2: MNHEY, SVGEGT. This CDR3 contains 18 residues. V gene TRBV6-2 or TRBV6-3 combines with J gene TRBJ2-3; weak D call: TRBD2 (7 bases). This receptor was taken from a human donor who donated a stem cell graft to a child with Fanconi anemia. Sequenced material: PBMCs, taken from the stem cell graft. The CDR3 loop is CASGRTGGRVSTPDTQYF. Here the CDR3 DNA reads TGTGCCAGCGGACGAACGGGGGGCCGGGTTTCCACCCCAGATACGCAGTATTTT.